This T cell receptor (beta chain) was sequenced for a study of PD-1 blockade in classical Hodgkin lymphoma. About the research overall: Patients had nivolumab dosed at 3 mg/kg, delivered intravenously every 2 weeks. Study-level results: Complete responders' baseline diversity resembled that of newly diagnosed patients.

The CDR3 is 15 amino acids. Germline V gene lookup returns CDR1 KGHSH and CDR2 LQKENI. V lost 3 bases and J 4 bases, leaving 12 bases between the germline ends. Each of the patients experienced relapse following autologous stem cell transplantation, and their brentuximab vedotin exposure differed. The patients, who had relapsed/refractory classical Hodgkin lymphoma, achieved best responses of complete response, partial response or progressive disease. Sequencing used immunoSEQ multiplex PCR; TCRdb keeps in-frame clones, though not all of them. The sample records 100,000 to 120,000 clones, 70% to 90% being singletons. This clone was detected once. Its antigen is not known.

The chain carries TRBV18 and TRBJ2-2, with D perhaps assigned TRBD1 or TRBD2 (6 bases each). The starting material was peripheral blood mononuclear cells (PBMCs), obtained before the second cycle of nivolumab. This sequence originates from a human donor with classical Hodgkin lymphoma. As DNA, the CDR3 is TGTGCCAGCTCACCGAGGGGGGCCGGCACCGGGGAGCTGTTTTTT. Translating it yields CASSPRGAGTGELFF.